The present T cell receptor beta chain was sequenced within a study of blood T cells in healthy people across ages. As for the study in general: Per two T cells, template switching captured roughly one barcoded beta molecule.

The sample providers were healthy Caucasian people from Russia, aged about 6 to 100. A minimum of 6 million PBMCs was isolated per sample. For the second PCR, which ran for roughly 7 to 11 cycles, a sample-barcoded 5' primer and a J-beta primer mix were used. Each cDNA molecule received a tag from a template-switch adaptor that had 12 random nucleotides. MiXCR was run by TCRdb on the 5' RACE reads, yielding one entry per CDR3 protein. The table records some 1.5 million distinct CDR3 sequences, over 25% of them present only once. Trimming left V 3 bases short and J 11 bases short, with 16 bases between. The germline gives CDR1 ENHRY, CDR2 SYGVKD. The CDR3 covers 13 residues.

The chain combines TRBV10-3 with TRBJ2-5; D call uncertain. The receptor was isolated from a woman under 40 in good health. Specimen: blood. The CDR3, as DNA: TGTGCCATCAGTGATGTAGTGGGCAATGAGCAGTACTTC. Amino acid sequence: CAISDVVGNEQYF.